The next 10 T cell receptor beta chains were all read from a single sample in a study of CD8+CD57+ T cells in acquired aplastic anemia. TCR beta VDJ and CDR3 profiles were obtained from a genomic DNA template. TCRdb reprocessed the reads with MiXCR, giving one entry per CDR3 protein. Of 150,000 to 200,000 distinct CDR3 sequences in the sample, approximately 48% were seen once. An expansion of CD8+CD57+ cells by flow cytometry had been shown in patients chosen for sequencing. Sequenced material: sorted CD4+, CD8+, or CD8+CD57+ T cells (not recorded which) from PBMCs. The source is a human donor with aplastic anemia.

The chain joins TRBV7-2 to TRBJ1-6, with a tentative D call TRBD1 (5 bases). Looked up from germline, CDR1 is SGHTA and CDR2 is FQGNSA. V shed 0 bases and J shed 15 bases, with 6 bases lying between them. CDR3 size: 11 residues. CDR3 sequence reads: CASSLAGLLHF. In nucleotides, the CDR3 is TGTGCCAGCAGCTTAGCGGGACTCCTCCACTTT.

Of note for this clonotype: Relative to the germline gene, one junction end is altered; a read error may explain this. V is TRBV29-1 and J is TRBJ2-2, with D maybe TRBD2 (6 bases). Germline values: CDR1 SQVTM, CDR2 ANQGSEA. The CDR3 covers 13 residues. Written as DNA, the CDR3 is TGCAGCGTTATGACGCGGTCCTGGGGGGAGCTGGTTTTT. Translation: CSVMTRSWGELVF.

A remark on this clonotype: The germline gene is not matched at one end of the junction; a read error may be the cause. The genes are TRBV10-3 and TRBJ1-2; 7 bases fit TRBD1. Per the germline V gene, CDR1 is ENHRY and CDR2 is SYGVKD. The CDR3 sequence is 14 residues long. As DNA, the CDR3 is TGTGCCAGCAGTCAGGGGGAGGCCGAGCGGGGCTACACCTTC. Protein: CASSQGEAERGYTF.

V usage is TRBV7-6 and J usage is TRBJ2-5, with D tentatively TRBD1 (5 bases). V gave up 5 bases and J gave up 5 bases, with 15 bases separating them. The CDR3 loop spans 14 amino acids. Germline CDR1 reads SGHVS; CDR2 reads FNYEAQ. The CDR3 here is CASSQSQGWETQYF. The CDR3 DNA is TGTGCCAGCAGCCAAAGCCAGGGTTGGGAGACCCAGTACTTC.

On this clonotype itself: This clone may be a read error of a much larger clone one base away. This chain uses TRBV6-1 with TRBJ1-2, with TRBD1 identical over 7 bases. This CDR3 is 15 amino acids long. Germline values: CDR1 MNHNS, CDR2 SASEGT. The DNA of the CDR3 is TGTGCCAGCAGAACTACTAGACAGGGAAACTATTGCTACACCTTC. Protein product: CASRTTRQGNYCYTF.

This clonotype was seen at least ten times. The chain recombines TRBV19 with TRBJ1-1; D remains unclear. Germline loops: CDR1 LNHDA, CDR2 SQIVND (reference sequence). The CDR3 runs to 12 residues. The germline V and J ends were trimmed by 5 bases and 6 bases, with 10 bases remaining between them. The CDR3 protein is CASSLKGPEAFF. CDR3 bases: TGTGCCAGTAGTCTTAAAGGGCCTGAAGCTTTCTTT. The variable domain in full, with the rest retrieved from reference TRBV19 and TRBJ1-1, is DGGITQSPKYLFRKEGQNVTLSCEQNLNHDAMYWYRQDPGQGLRLIYYSQIVNDFQKGDIAEGYSVSREKKESFPLTVTSAQKNPTAFYLCASSLKGPEAFFGQGTRLTVV.

The chain employs TRBV19 and TRBJ2-3; 11 nucleotides line up with TRBD1. This CDR3 contains 15 residues. Per germline, CDR1 LNHDA and CDR2 SQIVND (reference sequence). CDR3 in amino acids: CARELPGQGADTQYF. As DNA, the CDR3 is TGTGCTAGGGAGCTTCCGGGACAGGGGGCAGATACGCAGTATTTT.

This chain links TRBV14 with TRBJ1-4; D perhaps matches TRBD1 (5 bases). Germline-derived CDR1 and CDR2 are SGHDN and FVKESK. The CDR3 runs to 13 residues. The V end lost 6 bases, the J end lost 5 bases, and 10 bases lay between the germline ends. CDR3 amino acids: CASRGTENEKLFF. The DNA of the CDR3 is TGTGCCAGCAGAGGGACGGAGAATGAAAAACTGTTTTTT.

The genes are TRBV5-6 and TRBJ1-6; a weak D match, TRBD1 (6 bases). The germline gives CDR1 SGHDT, CDR2 YYEEEE. V lost 4 bases and J lost 9, with 17 bases in between. The CDR3 is made up of 15 amino acids. This chain's CDR3 is CASSVQGSVGSPLHF. In DNA form, the CDR3 reads TGTGCCAGCAGCGTGCAGGGGAGCGTCGGTTCACCCCTCCACTTT.

The rearrangement links TRBV2 to TRBJ2-7, with 7 bases fitting TRBD2. The CDR3 runs 15 residues. Germline trimming cut 6 bases from V and 1 base from J; bases unmatched to any gene: 9. CDR1 is SNHLY, CDR2 FYNNEI, per germline. CDR3 sequence reads: CASRAPTGGSYEQYF. Written as DNA, the CDR3 is TGTGCCAGCAGAGCCCCGACGGGAGGATCCTACGAGCAGTACTTC.